The sequence of this T cell receptor beta chain was determined in a study of blood T cell repertoires in COVID-19. For the study at large: Both acute and convalescent COVID-19 samples were obtained from the United States, Italy and Spain. Sources were T cells, B-cell-depleted T cells, or PBMCs; the material itself was cDNA or gDNA.

How the authors handled the data: The assay estimated nucleated cells by amplifying reference gene primers. The repertoire was sequenced with immunoSEQ multiplex PCR; TCRdb's copy has only in-frame clones and lacks some. V and J calls and clone size are copied from that table; D and trimming were computed from the DNA. The data hold about 350,000 clones, with approximately 89% observed a single time. This clone was found a few times. Germline V gives CDR1 MNHEY, CDR2 SMNVEV (reference sequence). The V gene lost 5 bases and the J gene lost 1 base, with 14 bases spanning the gap. CDR3 length: 15 amino acids.

The genes are TRBV27 and TRBJ1-1; D is unclear. The specimen sequenced was peripheral blood. The receptor was derived from a woman aged 55-70 years with COVID-19, enrolled during active disease. CDR3 residues: CASSLSGWGNTEAFF. As DNA, the CDR3 is TGTGCCAGCAGTCTCTCGGGGTGGGGGAACACTGAAGCTTTCTTT.